Only one count was recorded for the clone carrying this T cell receptor (beta chain). What it binds is not known. Unique molecular identifiers tagged the TCR beta cDNA libraries. T cells numbering 1 to 10 million gave rise to a few hundred thousand cDNA molecules. Each CDR3 protein gets one entry after TCRdb re-called the PCR reads with MiXCR. The sample has fewer than 850,000 distinct CDR3 sequences; approximately 44% are singletons. The record originates from a study of post-analysis software for immune sequencing data. The wider study: Some patients lacked subtype; others had relapsing-remitting, secondary progressive or progressive-relapsing disease.

This CDR3 spans 18 amino acids. The V end lost 6 bases, the J end lost 2 bases, and 23 bases lay between the germline ends. Study conclusions and caveats: Strong co-clustering by F measure linked samples that shared a preparation batch. Included in a set of several TRBV segments more frequent in patients than controls were TRBV5-6, TRBV5-1 and TRBV20-1.

The sequenced material came from blood. This rearrangement joins TRBV12-3 or TRBV12-4 to TRBJ1-5; no clear D. The TCR sequence derives from a girl aged 10 to 17 with multiple sclerosis. CDR3 loop: CASRDDTTGTYGNQPQHF. CDR3 nucleotide sequence: TGTGCCAGCAGGGATGATACTACGGGAACCTATGGCAATCAGCCCCAGCATTTT.